The sample holds a few counts of the clone carrying this TCR beta chain. Its antigen is not known. Expressed TCRB transcripts were sequenced because the isolated RNA had all been reverse transcribed beforehand. This table comes from immunoSEQ multiplex PCR, and its TCRdb copy is limited to in-frame clones, with some not included. This table has some 220,000 clones, roughly a tenth appearing once. This entry comes from a study of beta chain features in type 1 diabetes. Study as a whole: Researchers looked at about 110 million sorted cells across all samples.

Study observations and caveats: Patients with Type 1 diabetes showed moderately but significantly shorter TCRB CDR3s in all four CD4+ subsets. Whether TCRB rearrangement is influenced by HLA type was left unresolved in this analysis. When VDJ junctions were examined, type 1 diabetes patients showed fewer insertions and more deletions.

The germline gives CDR1 SEHNR, CDR2 FQNEAQ (reference sequence). Unmatched junction bases numbered 5, after V lost 5 bases and J lost 6 bases. This CDR3 region has 13 residues. This chain links TRBV7-9 with TRBJ1-2, with 8 bases identical to TRBD1. The specimen was central memory CD4+ T cells from blood. The source of this sequence is a man aged 18 to 29 in good health. CDR3 residues: CASSVQGENGYTF. The CDR3 nucleotides read TGTGCCAGCAGCGTACAGGGGGAAAATGGCTACACCTTC. The full variable domain, in which reference TRBV7-9 and TRBJ1-2 provide the parts outside the CDR3, is DTGVSQNPRHKITKRGQNVTFRCDPISEHNRLYWYRQTLGQGPEFLTYFQNEAQLEKSRLLSDRFSAERPKGSFSTLEIQRTEQGDSAMYLCASSVQGENGYTFGSGTRLTVV.